This entry describes one T cell receptor (beta chain). The junction does not match germline at one end; this may be a read error. The source of the sample is a study of blood T cells in healthy people across ages. The second PCR ran about 6 to 12 cycles with a sample-barcoded 5' primer and J-beta primers. TCRdb processed the 5' RACE reads anew with MiXCR; each CDR3 protein has one entry. The sample includes fewer than 800,000 distinct CDR3 sequences, 25% seen only once; the top ten take under 9.5%. In germline, CDR1 is MNHNY, CDR2 SVGAGI (reference sequence). This CDR3 region has 12 residues. These same data were also listed under a study on T cells of mothers and their children.

The chain uses TRBV6-6 and TRBJ2-7; D is ambiguous. The source of this sequence is a boy aged 10-17 years in good health. The sample was blood. The CDR3 spells CAGSTPSYEQYF. The CDR3 nucleotides are TGTGCCGGCAGTACGCCTTCGTACGAGCAGTACTTC.